The rows below give T cell receptor beta chains drawn from one sample of a study of OX40 agonist ivuxolimab in advanced cancers. Sequencing used immunoSEQ multiplex PCR; TCRdb keeps in-frame clones, though not all of them. The sample contains about 42,000 clones, approximately 86% of which appear only once. Sample: CD4+ or CD8+ T cells sorted from blood, taken in a trial of the OX40 agonist ivuxolimab. The receptors were gathered from an adult with an advanced solid tumor such as melanoma, head and neck, liver or kidney cancer. The CDR3 runs from the conserved cysteine through the conserved F or W. A D gene is named only where the DNA matches it firmly. Clone size is shown for a subset of rows, as once, few, many or a class of expanded clone.

d_call clone_size cdr3_length j_call v_call cdr3_aa cdr3_nt
- - 14 TRBJ1-5 TRBV9 CASSVDGSNQPQHF TGTGCCAGCAGCGTAGATGGTAGCAATCAGCCCCAGCATTTT
TRBD1 - 15 TRBJ2-7 TRBV27 CASSISTGGYYEQYF TGTGCCAGCAGTATTTCGACAGGGGGATACTACGAGCAGTACTTC
- once 15 TRBJ2-5 TRBV5-4 CASSQAGRLLETQYF TGTGCCAGCAGCCAGGCAGGTCGGCTACTGGAGACCCAGTACTTC
- - 11 TRBJ2-1 TRBV7-9 CASSYPDEQFF TGTGCCAGCAGCTACCCTGATGAGCAGTTCTTC
- - 11 TRBJ2-1 TRBV7-9 CASSARGEQFF TGTGCCAGCAGCGCCCGCGGTGAGCAGTTCTTC
- - 12 TRBJ2-1 TRBV4-1 CASSHPYREQFF TGCGCCAGCAGCCATCCGTACAGGGAGCAGTTCTTC
- - 15 TRBJ2-1 TRBV6-1 CASSEGWGRGNEQFF TGTGCCAGCAGTGAAGGGTGGGGCAGGGGAAATGAGCAGTTCTTC
TRBD2 - 15 TRBJ2-7 TRBV4-1 CASSAGTSGTYEQYF TGCGCCAGCAGCGCCGGGACTAGCGGAACCTACGAGCAGTACTTC
- - 14 TRBJ1-3 TRBV7-9 CASSLAGPGNTIYF TGTGCCAGCAGCTTAGCAGGGCCCGGAAACACCATATATTTT
- - 13 TRBJ1-5 TRBV19 CASSKGGNQPQHF TGTGCCAGTAGCAAGGGGGGCAATCAGCCCCAGCATTTT
- - 15 TRBJ2-7 TRBV11-1 CASSLGTAGSYEQYF TGTGCCAGCAGCTTAGGGACAGCCGGCTCCTACGAGCAGTACTTC
- - 16 TRBJ2-2 TRBV19 CASKMDWRSPYGELFF TGTGCCAGTAAAATGGATTGGCGGTCACCATACGGGGAGCTGTTTTTT
- - 13 TRBJ2-7 TRBV19 CASSIGGRYEQYF TGTGCCAGTAGTATAGGTGGAAGGTACGAGCAGTACTTC
TRBD1 - 15 TRBJ2-3 TRBV27 CASRFMGQTADTQYF TGTGCCAGCAGATTCATGGGACAGACGGCAGATACGCAGTATTTT
- - 16 TRBJ2-5 TRBV11-2 CASSLAGLEPQETQYF TGTGCCAGCAGCTTAGCCGGACTCGAACCACAAGAGACCCAGTACTTC
TRBD1 - 16 TRBJ1-4 TRBV9 CASSVDRGYTNEKLFF TGTGCCAGCAGCGTAGACAGGGGTTACACTAATGAAAAACTGTTTTTT
- - 13 TRBJ1-1 TRBV7-9 CASRSGADTEAFF TGTGCCAGCAGGTCAGGGGCGGACACTGAAGCTTTCTTT
TRBD1 - 16 TRBJ1-1 TRBV11-2 CASSLAGQGGNTEAFF TGTGCCAGCAGCTTAGCCGGACAGGGGGGAAACACTGAAGCTTTCTTT
- - 13 TRBJ1-2 TRBV6-5 CASSLKQIYGYTF TGTGCCAGCAGTTTGAAACAGATCTATGGCTACACCTTC
TRBD2 - 16 TRBJ2-1 TRBV2 CASSDGLTSGRGEQFF TGTGCCAGCAGTGATGGACTGACTAGCGGGAGGGGTGAGCAGTTCTTC
TRBD2 - 15 TRBJ2-3 TRBV6-1 CASSETSLAVDTQYF TGTGCCAGCAGTGAAACGAGCCTAGCGGTAGATACGCAGTATTTT
- few 14 TRBJ2-1 TRBV6-5 CASRPPGEGYEQFF TGTGCCAGCAGACCCCCCGGCGAGGGGTATGAGCAGTTCTTC
- - 14 TRBJ1-5 TRBV5-5 CASSLVGAGQPQHF TGTGCCAGCAGCTTGGTGGGGGCAGGTCAGCCCCAGCATTTT
- few 14 TRBJ1-6 TRBV25-1 CASSLRGNNSPLHF TGTGCCAGCAGTTTACGGGGAAATAATTCACCCCTCCACTTT
TRBD2 - 15 TRBJ2-1 TRBV11-2 CASSLSGGAHNEQFF TGTGCCAGCAGCTTAAGCGGGGGGGCCCACAATGAGCAGTTCTTC
TRBD2 - 16 TRBJ2-7 TRBV6-4 CASRTPRLADLYEQYF TGTGCCAGCAGGACCCCCAGACTAGCGGATCTCTACGAGCAGTACTTC
- - 16 TRBJ1-5 TRBV4-2 CASSLEADTPYQPQHF TGTGCCAGCAGCCTAGAAGCCGACACACCGTATCAGCCCCAGCATTTT
- - 13 TRBJ1-1 TRBV13 CASSSRGNTEAFF TGTGCCAGCAGCTCCCGGGGGAACACTGAAGCTTTCTTT
TRBD2 - 18 TRBJ2-7 TRBV6-4 CASRELTRLAGDTYEQYF TGTGCCAGCAGAGAACTAACCCGACTAGCGGGAGATACATACGAGCAGTACTTC
TRBD1 - 15 TRBJ1-5 TRBV10-2 CASRSTGNSNQPQHF TGCGCCAGCAGATCGACAGGGAATAGCAATCAGCCCCAGCATTTT